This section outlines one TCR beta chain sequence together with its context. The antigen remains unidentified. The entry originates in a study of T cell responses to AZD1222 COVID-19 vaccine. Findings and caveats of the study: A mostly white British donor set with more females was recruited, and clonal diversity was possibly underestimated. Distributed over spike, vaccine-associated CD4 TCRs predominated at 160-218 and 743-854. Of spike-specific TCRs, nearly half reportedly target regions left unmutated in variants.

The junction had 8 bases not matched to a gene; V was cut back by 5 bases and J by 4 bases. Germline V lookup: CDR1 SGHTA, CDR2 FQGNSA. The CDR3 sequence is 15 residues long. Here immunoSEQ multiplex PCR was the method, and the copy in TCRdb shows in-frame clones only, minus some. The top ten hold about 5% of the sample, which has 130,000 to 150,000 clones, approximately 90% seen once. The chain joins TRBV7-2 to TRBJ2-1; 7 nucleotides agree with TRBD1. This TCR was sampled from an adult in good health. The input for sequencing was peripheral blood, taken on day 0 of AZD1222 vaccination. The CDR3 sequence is CASSTWDSFYNEQFF. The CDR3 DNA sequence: TGTGCCAGCAGCACCTGGGACAGCTTTTACAATGAGCAGTTCTTC.